This is a list of T cell receptor beta chains from one sample in a study of long-term antiretroviral therapy in people with HIV. Assay: immunoSEQ multiplex PCR; the TCRdb copy retains only in-frame clones and omits some. This sample has about 20,000 clones, with approximately 80% found just once. The input for sequencing was unsorted PBMCs, taken 1.2 years after starting antiretroviral therapy. The receptor source for this set is a middle-aged woman with HIV. The conserved cysteine and the conserved F or W are not part of the CDR3 here. Each record gives: V gene, CDR3 protein.

v_gene: TRBV29-1
CDR3aa: SYTDRVTEAF

v_gene: TRBV7-9
CDR3aa: ASSLRDSYNEQF

v_gene: TRBV18
CDR3aa: ASSAFRSGGAF

v_gene: TRBV20-1
CDR3aa: SASLEAEQY

v_gene: TRBV4-1
CDR3aa: ASSQELGVPEQF

v_gene: TRBV28
CDR3aa: ASSSGTEIAKLF

v_gene: TRBV7-2
CDR3aa: ASSFGPGAEAF

v_gene: TRBV7-2
CDR3aa: ASSFGSRGGNEQF

v_gene: TRBV7-9
CDR3aa: ASSLGVDTQY

v_gene: TRBV19
CDR3aa: ASSMEILGTGELF

v_gene: TRBV19
CDR3aa: ASSLGQVNTEAF

v_gene: TRBV30
CDR3aa: AWSVRGSGSNYGYT

v_gene: TRBV7-9
CDR3aa: ASSTTAGYGYT

v_gene: TRBV19
CDR3aa: ASSIQLGQPQH

v_gene: TRBV9
CDR3aa: ASSVGGPGQPQETQY

v_gene: TRBV5-1
CDR3aa: ASSWELAGGTGELF

v_gene: TRBV19
CDR3aa: ASTTLRDTYGYT

v_gene: TRBV18
CDR3aa: ASSSSSYNSPLH

v_gene: TRBV6-5
CDR3aa: ASSYSEGDLYEQY

v_gene: TRBV5-1
CDR3aa: ASSPLVYSAGELF

v_gene: TRBV19
CDR3aa: ASTPGLYTGELF

v_gene: TRBV18
CDR3aa: ASSSPGLAAPYNEQF

v_gene: TRBV4-2
CDR3aa: ASSTAPDRAPTGELF

v_gene: TRBV6-6
CDR3aa: ASTKQGADTEAF

v_gene: TRBV6-5
CDR3aa: ASSYSVGDYGYT

v_gene: TRBV7-2
CDR3aa: ASSLAKMYEQY